The present TCR beta chain was sequenced within a study of Graves' ophthalmopathy and Graves' hyperthyroidism. Losses at the gene ends were 9 bases for V and 0 bases for J; bases not matched to a gene: 1. This CDR3 comprises 12 residues. The germline V gene has CDR1 KGHDR and CDR2 SFDVKD. This clonotype was seen many times. Antigen specificity is unknown. Points from the study as a whole: Most thyroid clonotypes with frequency above 0.001 were detected in blood too.

Amplified TCR beta CDR3 regions were obtained using RNA transcripts as template. The library came from an HTBI-primed first-round RT-PCR and a second-round multiplex PCR. MiXCR, applied by TCRdb to the multiplex PCR reads, yields one record per CDR3 protein. The profile covers about 220,000 distinct CDR3 sequences, with 20% to 25% appearing a single time and around two fifths taken by the ten largest. The sequence was obtained from a woman in her forties or fifties with Graves' ophthalmopathy. Sequencing was performed on peripheral blood. The gene calls are TRBV24-1 and TRBJ2-7; 7 nucleotides align to TRBD1. The CDR3 is CATEGASYEQYF. For the CDR3, the DNA is TGTGCCACCGAGGGGGCCTCCTACGAGCAGTACTTC.